The 5 T cell receptor beta chains below come from one sample, sequenced in a study of blood T cell repertoires in COVID-19. The assay was immunoSEQ multiplex PCR, and TCRdb's table has in-frame clones only and misses some. The sample lists some 390,000 clones; 70% to 90% were seen once. Input material: peripheral blood. These receptors all stem from a woman between 55 and 75 years old with COVID-19, enrolled during active disease.

In nucleotides, the CDR3 is TGTGCCAGTAGTATTTCGGGGGAAAACCTAGCCAAAAACATTCAGTACTTC. This encodes CASSISGENLAKNIQYF. The V call is TRBV19, the J call TRBJ2-4, with D possibly being TRBD2 (6 bases). This CDR3 has 17 amino acids. Between the trimmed V and J ends, which lost 3 bases and 0 bases, there was a span of 15 bases. Looked up from germline, CDR1 is LNHDA and CDR2 is SQIVND (reference sequence).

J is TRBJ2-5 and V is TRBV11-1; no firm D call. There are 14 residues in the CDR3. V was clipped by 5 bases and J by 4 bases, with 14 bases between them. CDR1 SGHAT and CDR2 FQDESV come from the germline V gene (reference sequence). CDR3 DNA sequence: TGTGCCAGCAGCCCTGCCCCAGTGCTAGAGACCCAGTACTTC. It specifies CASSPAPVLETQYF.

This chain joins TRBV5-1 and TRBJ1-2, with D unclear. V lost 0 bases and J lost 0, with 9 bases in between. The CDR3 sequence is 15 residues long. Germline lookup yields CDR1 SGHRS and CDR2 YFSETQ. CDR3 coding DNA: TGCGCCAGCAGCTTGGACGGACTATCTAACTATGGCTACACCTTC. It codes for CASSLDGLSNYGYTF. Full variable domain (remainder filled in from reference TRBV5-1 and TRBJ1-2): KAGVTQTPRYLIKTRGQQVTLSCSPISGHRSVSWYQQTPGQGLQFLFEYFSETQRNKGNFPGRFSGRQFSNSRSEMNVSTLELGDSALYLCASSLDGLSNYGYTFGSGTRLTVV.

The V call is TRBV5-5, the J call TRBJ2-3; possibly TRBD1 for D (6 bases). Between the trimmed V and J ends, which lost 4 bases and 4 bases, there was a span of 10 bases. The CDR3 contains 13 residues. The germline CDR1 and CDR2 sequences are SGHKS and YYEKEE (reference sequence). The DNA of the CDR3 is TGTGCCAGCAGCGCCAGGGGTTCAGATACGCAGTATTTT. It translates to CASSARGSDTQYF. The full variable domain, rest sourced from reference TRBV5-5 and TRBJ2-3, is DAGVTQSPTHLIKTRGQQVTLRCSPISGHKSVSWYQQVLGQGPQFIFQYYEKEERGRGNFPDRFSARQFPNYSSELNVNALLLGDSALYLCASSARGSDTQYFGPGTRLTVL.

The genes are TRBV4-1 and TRBJ2-1; 9 bases agree with TRBD1. From germline, CDR1 is MGHRA and CDR2 YSYEKL. The length of the CDR3 is 15 residues. With 5 bases clipped from V and 6 bases from J, the junction kept 8 bases outside the gene matches. The CDR3 loop is CASSTDRGMANEQFF. The DNA for the CDR3 is TGCGCCAGCAGCACGGACAGGGGAATGGCCAATGAGCAGTTCTTC.